The 9 T cell receptor beta chains below come from one sample, sequenced in a study of tissue T cells after allogeneic stem cell transplantation (dated by TCRdb to the early 2020s). Library preparation employed the immunoSEQ multiplex PCR assay. The source is immuneACCESS, and TCRdb retained only in-frame sequences with V and J called. Part of the clones is not carried over; for the studies checked, unresolved V genes explain less than half of this, and the remainder is unexplained. The sample table contains 1,500 to 2,000 clones; only one count was recorded for roughly three quarters of them. The top ten constitute under 9.5% of the sample. Read against the paper, the sample's time point label means: human tissue collected at research (rapid) autopsy. The sample was colon tissue, taken at autopsy. The source of these receptors is a male patient between 35 and 70 years old with steroid-refractory graft-versus-host disease after an allogeneic stem cell transplant. Following a transplant, a fraction of the T cells may be traceable to the graft donor.

The V and J genes are TRBV19 and TRBJ1-5; 7 nucleotides agree with TRBD1. J lost 7 bases, V lost 4 bases, and 7 bases had no gene match. The CDR3 has 14 amino acids. Germline V gene sequence: CDR1 LNHDA, CDR2 SQIVND (reference sequence). Written as DNA, the CDR3 is TGTGCCAGTAGTACACGACAGGGTGGCCAGCCCCAGCATTTT. The encoded protein is CASSTRQGGQPQHF.

This clone has only a few counts. V and J are TRBV5-1 and TRBJ1-1; 9 positions agree with TRBD1. CDR1 and CDR2 (germline): SGHRS, YFSETQ. The CDR3 spans 14 residues. Germline trimming cut 3 bases from V and 3 bases from J; bases unmatched to any gene: 3. The CDR3 here is CASSSGQGDTEAFF. Written as DNA, the CDR3 is TGCGCCAGCAGCTCGGGACAGGGTGACACTGAAGCTTTCTTT.

The chain is built from TRBV27 and TRBJ1-2; a possible D gene is TRBD1 (5 bases). CDR3 size: 16 residues. Germline V lookup: CDR1 MNHEY, CDR2 SMNVEV (reference sequence). Trimming took 6 bases from V and 6 from J, leaving 23 bases between them. CDR3 residues: CASRRIGAGGGDGYTF. CDR3 in DNA: TGTGCCAGCAGAAGGATCGGCGCAGGTGGGGGGGATGGCTACACCTTC.

This clone was counted once. The chain joins TRBV10-3 to TRBJ2-1; D is possibly TRBD2 (5 bases). Germline V gene sequence: CDR1 ENHRY, CDR2 SYGVKD. With 10 bases removed from V and 7 bases from J, the gap between germline ends came to 17 bases. CDR3 length equals 13 residues. The CDR3 nucleotides are TGTGCCAATTCCCCCCGGGGTCAAAATGAGCAGTTCTTC. Protein: CANSPRGQNEQFF.

V usage is TRBV7-9 and J usage is TRBJ2-7; tentative D call: TRBD2 (7 bases). The germline gives CDR1 SEHNR, CDR2 FQNEAQ (reference sequence). CDR3 length equals 16 residues. V was clipped by 5 bases and J by 4 bases, with 21 bases between them. CDR3 sequence (DNA): TGTGCCAGCAGCCCCCCCTGGGGGCTAGCGGTATACGAGCAGTACTTC. The encoded protein is CASSPPWGLAVYEQYF.

As for this clone: Other DNA sequences of this sample code for an identical CDR3. The chain employs TRBV27 and TRBJ1-3; D remains ambiguous. V lost 6 bases and J 0 bases, leaving 9 bases between the germline ends. Germline loops: CDR1 MNHEY, CDR2 SMNVEV (reference sequence). The CDR3 is 14 amino acids. CDR3 bases: TGTGCCAGCAGCCGAGTAGGCTCTGGAAACACCATATATTTT. Translated: CASSRVGSGNTIYF.

The V call is TRBV9, the J call TRBJ2-7; TRBD1 aligns across 9 bases. V shed 3 bases, J shed 5 bases, and the junction held 9 bases outside the gene matches. CDR3 length equals 15 residues. Germline loops: CDR1 SGDLS, CDR2 YYNGEE. CDR3 residues: CASSAPGQGIDEQYF. The CDR3 DNA sequence: TGTGCCAGCAGCGCACCGGGACAGGGCATCGACGAGCAGTACTTC.

This sequence joins TRBV7-9 and TRBJ2-7; D is uncertain. The CDR3 runs 12 residues. Germline V gene lookup returns CDR1 SEHNR and CDR2 FQNEAQ (reference sequence). Trimming stripped 3 bases from V and 5 bases from J, with 8 bases between. CDR3 sequence: CASSLKPDEQYF. Written as DNA, the CDR3 is TGTGCCAGCAGCTTGAAACCCGACGAGCAGTACTTC.

This rearrangement joins TRBV3-1 (or the pseudogene TRBV3-2) to TRBJ2-1, with TRBD2 identical over 8 bases. This CDR3 region has 16 residues. J gave up 4 bases and V 1 base, and 6 bases lay outside the gene matches. Germline V gene lookup returns CDR1 LGHDT and CDR2 YNNKEL (reference sequence). The CDR3 DNA follows: TGTGCCAGCAGCCAAGCAACTAGCGGCGTGTACAATGAGCAGTTCTTC. Protein sequence: CASSQATSGVYNEQFF.